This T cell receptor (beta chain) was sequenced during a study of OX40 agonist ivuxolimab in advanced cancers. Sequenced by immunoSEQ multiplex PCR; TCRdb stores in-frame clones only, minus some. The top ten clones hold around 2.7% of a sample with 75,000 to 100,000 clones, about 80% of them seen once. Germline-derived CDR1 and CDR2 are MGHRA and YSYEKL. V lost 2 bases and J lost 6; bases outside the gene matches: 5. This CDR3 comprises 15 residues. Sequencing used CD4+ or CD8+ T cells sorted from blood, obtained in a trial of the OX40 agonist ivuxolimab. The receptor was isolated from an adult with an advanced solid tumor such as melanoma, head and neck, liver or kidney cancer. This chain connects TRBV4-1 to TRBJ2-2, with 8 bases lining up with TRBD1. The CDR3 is CASSQPDRDSGELFF. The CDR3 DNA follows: TGCGCCAGCAGCCAACCGGACAGGGATTCCGGGGAGCTGTTTTTT.